This entry lists 16 T cell receptor beta chains sequenced from one sample in a study of Tregs in tolerant kidney transplant recipients. Repertoires were generated with immunoSEQ multiplex PCR, while TCRdb's copy carries only in-frame clones and drops some. The sample gives around 63,000 clones, approximately 83% of which show up once; under 2.5% is in the top ten. This specimen consisted of Tregs from blood, obtained before the transplant. Every receptor here comes from a human donor who received a combined kidney and bone marrow transplant.

The CDR3 region is CASSLTGAAYEQYF. The CDR3 region has the DNA TGCGCCAGCAGCCTCACAGGGGCCGCCTACGAGCAGTACTTC. J is TRBJ2-7 and V is TRBV5-1, with TRBD1 matching over 7 bases. Trimming took 4 bases from V and 2 from J; bases not matched to a gene: 6. The germline gives CDR1 SGHRS, CDR2 YFSETQ. The length of the CDR3 is 14 residues. Using reference TRBV5-1 and TRBJ2-7 for the parts outside the CDR3, the full variable domain is KAGVTQTPRYLIKTRGQQVTLSCSPISGHRSVSWYQQTPGQGLQFLFEYFSETQRNKGNFPGRFSGRQFSNSRSEMNVSTLELGDSALYLCASSLTGAAYEQYFGPGTRLTVT.

This clone was found once. The chain uses TRBV7-9 and TRBJ2-3; D call uncertain. V was trimmed by 2 bases and J by 5 bases, leaving 5 bases between them. Germline V lookup: CDR1 SEHNR, CDR2 FQNEAQ (reference sequence). The CDR3 has 12 amino acids. CDR3 nucleotides: TGTGCCAGCAGCTTATCGGGAGATACGCAGTATTTT. As protein: CASSLSGDTQYF.

This sequence joins TRBV27 and TRBJ1-2; 8 bases match TRBD1. The V segment lost 1 base and the J segment 4 bases; nucleotides outside the gene matches: 2. The CDR3 totals 14 residues. The germline V gene encodes CDR1 MNHEY and CDR2 SMNVEV (reference sequence). The CDR3 spells CASSLFGQGYGYTF. The CDR3 DNA is TGTGCCAGCAGTTTATTCGGACAGGGCTATGGCTACACCTTC.

J is TRBJ2-1 and V is TRBV7-9; TRBD2 matches 11 bases. This CDR3 is 15 amino acids long. Unmatched junction bases numbered 6, after V lost 5 bases and J lost 6 bases. Per the germline V gene, CDR1 is SEHNR and CDR2 is FQNEAQ (reference sequence). The DNA of the CDR3 is TGTGCCAGCAGCGCCACTAGCGGGGGCCGCAATGAGCAGTTCTTC. Protein sequence: CASSATSGGRNEQFF.

This chain uses TRBV29-1 with TRBJ2-7; 7 bases line up with TRBD2. The length of the CDR3 is 13 residues. V shed 4 bases, J shed 3 bases, and the junction held 6 bases outside the gene matches. From germline, CDR1 is SQVTM and CDR2 ANQGSEA. In nucleotides, the CDR3 is TGCAGCGTTGCGAGGACTAGTAACTACGAGCAGTACTTC. This sequence encodes CSVARTSNYEQYF.

The V and J genes are TRBV27 and TRBJ2-7; no firm D call. Germline CDR1 reads MNHEY; CDR2 reads SMNVEV (reference sequence). CDR3 length: 13 amino acids. Trimming removed 4 bases from V and 2 bases from J, with 9 bases in between. Written as DNA, the CDR3 is TGTGCCAGCAGTTCTCTAAGACCCTACGAGCAGTACTTC. Amino acids: CASSSLRPYEQYF.

The genes are TRBV15 and TRBJ1-2; D might be TRBD1 (5 bases). CDR1 is LNHNV, CDR2 YYDKDF, per germline (reference sequence). CDR3 length: 16 amino acids. V was cut by 1 base and J by 5 bases, with 17 bases left in between. CDR3 coding DNA: TGTGCCACCAGCAGAGGATCCGGGACGGGGATTTATGGCTACACCTTC. It yields the protein CATSRGSGTGIYGYTF.

V and J are TRBV2 and TRBJ2-5; D might be TRBD2 (5 bases). The CDR3 spans 12 residues. Trimming took off 6 bases at V and 4 bases at J, with 9 bases between the two ends. CDR1 is SNHLY and CDR2 is FYNNEI in the germline V gene. In DNA form, the CDR3 reads TGTGCCAGCAGGAGGGAGTCAGAGACCCAGTACTTC. Protein sequence: CASRRESETQYF.

The V gene is TRBV6-6, the J gene TRBJ1-1, with D perhaps matching TRBD1 (6 bases). Germline CDR1 is MNHNY and CDR2 is SVGAGI (reference sequence). The CDR3 covers 14 residues. Trimming removed 8 bases from V and 4 bases from J, with 17 bases in between. This CDR3 is CASFRGQSGTEAFF. The CDR3, as DNA: TGTGCCAGCTTCAGGGGTCAGTCAGGCACTGAAGCTTTCTTT.

This clone was seen only once. The rearrangement uses TRBV6-5 and TRBJ1-1, with TRBD1 matching 7 bases. The CDR3 is 13 amino acids. Germline values: CDR1 MNHEY, CDR2 SVGAGI. V was clipped by 6 bases and J by 4 bases; unmatched bases: 5. CDR3 in amino acids: CASRRGQFTEAFF. CDR3 coding DNA: TGTGCCAGCAGGAGGGGGCAGTTCACTGAAGCTTTCTTT.

The genes are TRBV5-1 and TRBJ1-2; no clear D. Germline V gives CDR1 SGHRS, CDR2 YFSETQ. CDR3 length equals 14 residues. V was cut by 0 bases and J by 8 bases, with 14 bases left in between. The CDR3 loop is CASSLAGLPAGYTF. In DNA, the CDR3 is TGCGCCAGCAGCTTGGCCGGTCTGCCAGCCGGCTACACCTTC.

The rearrangement joins TRBV28 to TRBJ1-2; the D is unclear. The V and J ends lost 6 bases and 4 bases respectively, with 12 bases between them. The CDR3 runs to 13 residues. CDR1 and CDR2 (germline): MDHEN, SYDVKM. The chain's CDR3 is CASSSMSLYGYTF. CDR3 coding DNA: TGTGCCAGCAGCTCGATGAGCCTCTATGGCTACACCTTC.

The chain couples TRBV5-4 to TRBJ1-6; the D gene is possibly TRBD1 (6 bases). Germline values: CDR1 SGHNT, CDR2 YYREEE (reference sequence). CDR3 size: 15 residues. The V end was cut by 3 bases, the J end by 1 base, with 8 bases between. CDR3 residues: CASSSRGSYNSPLHF. CDR3 nucleotides: TGTGCCAGCAGCTCCAGGGGATCCTATAATTCACCCCTCCACTTT.

This chain connects TRBV11-3 to TRBJ2-2; no definite D call. The CDR3 sequence is 14 residues long. Germline loops: CDR1 SGHNT, CDR2 YENEEA. Deletions cut 1 base from V and 5 bases from J, with 8 bases between. CDR3 sequence reads: CASSLGPVTGELFF. The CDR3 region has the DNA TGTGCCAGCAGCTTAGGGCCAGTTACCGGGGAGCTGTTTTTT.

The rearrangement uses TRBV7-8 and TRBJ2-3; D unresolved. Germline CDR1 SGHVS, CDR2 FQNEAQ. V was trimmed by 1 base and J by 0 bases, leaving 2 bases between them. This CDR3 spans 13 amino acids. CDR3 loop: CASSLGSTDTQYF. The CDR3 nucleotides read TGTGCCAGCAGCTTAGGAAGCACAGATACGCAGTATTTT.

The chain uses TRBV30 and TRBJ2-2; maybe TRBD2 (5 bases). The CDR3 runs to 14 residues. The ends were cut back, 5 bases at V and 6 bases at J, with 16 bases in the middle. Germline CDR1 and CDR2: GTSNPN and SVGIG (reference sequence). The CDR3 nucleotides are TGTGCCTGGGGGATACCTGCGCGGGCCGGGGAGCTGTTTTTT. This gives the protein CAWGIPARAGELFF.